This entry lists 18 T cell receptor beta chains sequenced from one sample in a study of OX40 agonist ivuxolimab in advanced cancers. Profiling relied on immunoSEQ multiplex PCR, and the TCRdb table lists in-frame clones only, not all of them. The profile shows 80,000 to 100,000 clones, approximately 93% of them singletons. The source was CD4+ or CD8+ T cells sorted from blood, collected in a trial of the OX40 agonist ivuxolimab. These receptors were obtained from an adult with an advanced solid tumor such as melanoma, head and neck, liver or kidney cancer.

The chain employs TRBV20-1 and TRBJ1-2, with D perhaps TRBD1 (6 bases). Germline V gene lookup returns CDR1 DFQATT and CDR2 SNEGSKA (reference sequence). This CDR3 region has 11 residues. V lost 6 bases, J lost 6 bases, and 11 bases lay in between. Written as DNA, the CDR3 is TGCAGTGCATGGAAGGGGGATGGCTACACCTTC. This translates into CSAWKGDGYTF.

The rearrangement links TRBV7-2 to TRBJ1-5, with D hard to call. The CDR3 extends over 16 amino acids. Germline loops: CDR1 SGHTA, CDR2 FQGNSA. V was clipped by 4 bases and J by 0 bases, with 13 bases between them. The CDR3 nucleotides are TGTGCCAGCAGCTCGGGGTTCAAGGGTAGCAATCAGCCCCAGCATTTT. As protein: CASSSGFKGSNQPQHF.

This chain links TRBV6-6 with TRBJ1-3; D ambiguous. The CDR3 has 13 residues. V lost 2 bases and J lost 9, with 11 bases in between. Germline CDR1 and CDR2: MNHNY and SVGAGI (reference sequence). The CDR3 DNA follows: TGTGCCAGCAGTTACGATAGGACGGCCACCATATATTTT. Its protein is CASSYDRTATIYF.

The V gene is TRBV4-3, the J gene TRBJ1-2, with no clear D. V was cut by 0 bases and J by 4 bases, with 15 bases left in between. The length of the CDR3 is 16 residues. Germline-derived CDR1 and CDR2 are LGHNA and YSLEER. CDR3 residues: CASSQETDRTTYGYTF. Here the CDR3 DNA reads TGCGCCAGCAGCCAAGAGACGGACCGGACTACCTATGGCTACACCTTC.

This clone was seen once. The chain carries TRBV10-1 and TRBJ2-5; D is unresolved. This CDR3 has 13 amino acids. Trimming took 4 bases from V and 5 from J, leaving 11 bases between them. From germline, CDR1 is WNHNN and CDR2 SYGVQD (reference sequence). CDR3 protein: CASSVRIGETQYF. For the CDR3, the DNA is TGCGCCAGCAGTGTCCGGATTGGGGAGACCCAGTACTTC.

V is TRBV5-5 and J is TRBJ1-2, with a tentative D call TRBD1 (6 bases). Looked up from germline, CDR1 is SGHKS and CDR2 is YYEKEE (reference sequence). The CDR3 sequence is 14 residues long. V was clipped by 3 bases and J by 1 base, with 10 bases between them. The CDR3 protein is CASSSLQGNYGYTF. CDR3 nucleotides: TGTGCCAGCAGCTCTCTACAGGGTAACTATGGCTACACCTTC. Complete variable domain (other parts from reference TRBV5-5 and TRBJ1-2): DAGVTQSPTHLIKTRGQQVTLRCSPISGHKSVSWYQQVLGQGPQFIFQYYEKEERGRGNFPDRFSARQFPNYSSELNVNALLLGDSALYLCASSSLQGNYGYTFGSGTRLTVV.

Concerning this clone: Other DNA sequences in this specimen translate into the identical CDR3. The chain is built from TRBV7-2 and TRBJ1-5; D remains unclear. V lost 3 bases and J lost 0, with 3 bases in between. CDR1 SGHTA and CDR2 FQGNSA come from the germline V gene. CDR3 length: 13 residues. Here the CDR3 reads CASSLNSNQPQHF. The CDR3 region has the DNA TGTGCCAGCAGCTTGAATAGCAATCAGCCCCAGCATTTT.

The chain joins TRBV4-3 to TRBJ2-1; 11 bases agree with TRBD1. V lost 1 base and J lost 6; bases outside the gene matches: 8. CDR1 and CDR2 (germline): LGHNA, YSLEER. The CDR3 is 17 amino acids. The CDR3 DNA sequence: TGCGCCAGCAGCCAAGGATTTGCCGGGACAGGGGGCAATGAGCAGTTCTTC. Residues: CASSQGFAGTGGNEQFF.

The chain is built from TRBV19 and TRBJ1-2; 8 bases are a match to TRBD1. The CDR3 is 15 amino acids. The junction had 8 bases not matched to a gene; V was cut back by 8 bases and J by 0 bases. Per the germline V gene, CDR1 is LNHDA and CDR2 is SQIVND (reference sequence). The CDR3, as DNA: TGTGCCAGTTCGGACAGGGCGCAGGCTAACTATGGCTACACCTTC. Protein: CASSDRAQANYGYTF.

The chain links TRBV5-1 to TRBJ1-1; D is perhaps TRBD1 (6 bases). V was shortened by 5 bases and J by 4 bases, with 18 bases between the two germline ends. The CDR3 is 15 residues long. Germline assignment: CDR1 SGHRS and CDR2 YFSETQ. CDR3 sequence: CASRGPGTRGTEAFF. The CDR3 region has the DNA TGCGCCAGCAGGGGACCCGGGACACGGGGCACTGAAGCTTTCTTT.

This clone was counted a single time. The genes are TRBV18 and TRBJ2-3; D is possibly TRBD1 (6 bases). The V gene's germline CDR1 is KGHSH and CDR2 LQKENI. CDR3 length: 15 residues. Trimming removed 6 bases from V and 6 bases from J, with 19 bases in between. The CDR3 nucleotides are TGTGCCAGCTCGCCCACAGGGACGTTAAGGGATACGCAGTATTTT. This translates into CASSPTGTLRDTQYF.

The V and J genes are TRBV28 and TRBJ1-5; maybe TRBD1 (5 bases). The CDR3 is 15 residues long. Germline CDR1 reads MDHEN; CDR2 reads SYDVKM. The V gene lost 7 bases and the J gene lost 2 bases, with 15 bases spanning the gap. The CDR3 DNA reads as TGTGCCAGCAAGAAGAACGGGGGTGGCAATCAGCCCCAGCATTTT. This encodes CASKKNGGGNQPQHF.

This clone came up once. The CDR3 loop is CASSSKGESNTEAFF. CDR3 DNA sequence: TGTGCCAGCAGCTCTAAGGGGGAGTCTAACACTGAAGCTTTCTTT. The chain recombines TRBV11-2 with TRBJ1-1; D is perhaps TRBD1 (6 bases). V lost 4 bases to trimming and J lost 2 bases, with 14 bases between them. From germline, CDR1 is SGHAT and CDR2 FQNNGV. This CDR3 comprises 15 residues.

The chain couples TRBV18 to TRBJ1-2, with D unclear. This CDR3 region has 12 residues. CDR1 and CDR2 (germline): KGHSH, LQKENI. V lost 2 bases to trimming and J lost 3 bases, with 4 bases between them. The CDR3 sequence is CASSPMDYGYTF. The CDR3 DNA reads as TGTGCCAGCTCACCAATGGACTATGGCTACACCTTC.

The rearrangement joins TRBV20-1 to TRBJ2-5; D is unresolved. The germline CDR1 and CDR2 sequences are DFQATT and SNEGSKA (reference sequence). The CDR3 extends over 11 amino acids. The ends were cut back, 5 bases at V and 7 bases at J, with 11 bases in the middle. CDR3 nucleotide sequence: TGCAGTGCTTTAGGTGGGTCGACCCAGTACTTC. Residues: CSALGGSTQYF.

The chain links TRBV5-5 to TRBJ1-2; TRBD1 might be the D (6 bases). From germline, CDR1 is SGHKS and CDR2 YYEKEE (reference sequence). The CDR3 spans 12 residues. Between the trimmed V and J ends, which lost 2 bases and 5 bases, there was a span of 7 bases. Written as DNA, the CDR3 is TGTGCCAGCAGCTTAGGACAGTATGGCTACACCTTC. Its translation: CASSLGQYGYTF.

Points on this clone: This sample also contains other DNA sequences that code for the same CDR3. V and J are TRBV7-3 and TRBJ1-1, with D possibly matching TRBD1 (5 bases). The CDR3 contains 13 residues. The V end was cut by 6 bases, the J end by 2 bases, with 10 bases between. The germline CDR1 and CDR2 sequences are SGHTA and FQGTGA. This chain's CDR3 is CASSYDRNTEAFF. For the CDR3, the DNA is TGTGCCAGCAGTTATGACAGAAACACTGAAGCTTTCTTT.

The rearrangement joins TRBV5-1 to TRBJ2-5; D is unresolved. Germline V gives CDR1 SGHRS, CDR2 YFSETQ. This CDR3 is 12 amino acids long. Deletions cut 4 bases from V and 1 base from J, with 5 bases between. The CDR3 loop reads CASSTGQETQYF. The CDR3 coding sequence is TGCGCCAGCAGCACGGGCCAAGAGACCCAGTACTTC.